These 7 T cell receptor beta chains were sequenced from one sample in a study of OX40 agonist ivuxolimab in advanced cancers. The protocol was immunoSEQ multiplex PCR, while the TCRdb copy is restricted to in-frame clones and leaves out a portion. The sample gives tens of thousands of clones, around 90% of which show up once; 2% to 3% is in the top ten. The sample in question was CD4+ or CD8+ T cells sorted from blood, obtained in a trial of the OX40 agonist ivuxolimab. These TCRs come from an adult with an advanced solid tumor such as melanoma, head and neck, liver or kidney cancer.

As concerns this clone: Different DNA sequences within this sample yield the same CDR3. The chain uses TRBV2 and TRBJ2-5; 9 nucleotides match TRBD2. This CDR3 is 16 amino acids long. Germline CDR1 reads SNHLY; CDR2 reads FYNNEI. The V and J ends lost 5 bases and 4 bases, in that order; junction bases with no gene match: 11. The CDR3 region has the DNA TGTGCCAGCAGTCCTGCCTTAGCGGGAGCAGGAGAGACCCAGTACTTC. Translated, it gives CASSPALAGAGETQYF.

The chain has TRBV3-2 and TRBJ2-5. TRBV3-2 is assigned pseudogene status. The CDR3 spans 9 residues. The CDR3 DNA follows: TGTGCCAGCAGGGGGACCCAGTACTTC. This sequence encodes CASRGTQYF.

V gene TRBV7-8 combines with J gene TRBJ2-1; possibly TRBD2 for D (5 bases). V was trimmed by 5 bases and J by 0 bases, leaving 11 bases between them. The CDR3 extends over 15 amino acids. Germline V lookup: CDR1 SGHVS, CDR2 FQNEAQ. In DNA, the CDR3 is TGTGCCAGCAGCGTAGACTACTCCTCCTACAATGAGCAGTTCTTC. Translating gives CASSVDYSSYNEQFF.

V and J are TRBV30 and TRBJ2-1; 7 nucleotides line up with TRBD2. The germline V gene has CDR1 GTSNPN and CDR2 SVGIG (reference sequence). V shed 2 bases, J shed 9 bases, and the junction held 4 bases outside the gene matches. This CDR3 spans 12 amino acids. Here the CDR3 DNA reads TGTGCCTGGAGTAGCGGGGTTGTTGAGCAGTTCTTC. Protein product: CAWSSGVVEQFF.

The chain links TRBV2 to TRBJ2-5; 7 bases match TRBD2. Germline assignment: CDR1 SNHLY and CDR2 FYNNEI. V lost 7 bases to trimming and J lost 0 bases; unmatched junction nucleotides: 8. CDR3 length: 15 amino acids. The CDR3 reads CASIRYLADQETQYF. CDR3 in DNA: TGTGCCAGCATTCGGTACCTAGCGGACCAAGAGACCCAGTACTTC.

The CDR3 sequence: CASNQLADYVGEQFF. The CDR3 DNA is TGTGCCAGCAACCAACTAGCGGACTACGTGGGTGAGCAGTTCTTC. This rearrangement joins TRBV6-6 to TRBJ2-1; TRBD2 matches 8 bases. Germline CDR1 MNHNY, CDR2 SVGAGI (reference sequence). This CDR3 region has 15 residues. Trimming cost V 7 bases and J 9 bases; bases outside gene matches: 14.

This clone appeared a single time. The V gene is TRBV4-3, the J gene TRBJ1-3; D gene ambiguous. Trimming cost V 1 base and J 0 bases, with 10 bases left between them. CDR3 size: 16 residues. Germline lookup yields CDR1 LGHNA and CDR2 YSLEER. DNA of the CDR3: TGCGCCAGCAGCCAAGGGGTGTTTATCTCTGGAAACACCATATATTTT. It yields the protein CASSQGVFISGNTIYF.